This entry concerns a single T cell receptor (beta chain). The sample belongs to a study of blood T cell repertoires in COVID-19. The overall study: Donors in the United States, Italy and Spain gave samples during acute or convalescent COVID-19. In each case, the material was cDNA or gDNA derived from T cells, B-cell-depleted T cells, or PBMCs.

With 1 base clipped from V and 6 bases from J, the junction kept 0 bases outside the gene matches. There are 13 residues in the CDR3. Germline CDR1 SGHAT, CDR2 FQNNGV. In the source study's methods: It was from reference gene primer amplification that nucleated cell counts were estimated. Using immunoSEQ multiplex PCR, the repertoire was profiled, and TCRdb retains in-frame clones only, with some absent. D and trimming were read from the DNA, whereas the V and J calls and clone size are those reported in that table. The repertoire holds tens of thousands of clones, with roughly 89% as singletons. The receptor comes from a man between 60 and 75 years old with acute or convalescent COVID-19. J is TRBJ1-5 and V is TRBV11-2, with 7 positions matching TRBD1. The sequenced sample was peripheral blood. Here the CDR3 reads CASSLGTGQPQHF. The CDR3 DNA reads as TGTGCCAGCAGCTTAGGGACAGGTCAGCCCCAGCATTTT.